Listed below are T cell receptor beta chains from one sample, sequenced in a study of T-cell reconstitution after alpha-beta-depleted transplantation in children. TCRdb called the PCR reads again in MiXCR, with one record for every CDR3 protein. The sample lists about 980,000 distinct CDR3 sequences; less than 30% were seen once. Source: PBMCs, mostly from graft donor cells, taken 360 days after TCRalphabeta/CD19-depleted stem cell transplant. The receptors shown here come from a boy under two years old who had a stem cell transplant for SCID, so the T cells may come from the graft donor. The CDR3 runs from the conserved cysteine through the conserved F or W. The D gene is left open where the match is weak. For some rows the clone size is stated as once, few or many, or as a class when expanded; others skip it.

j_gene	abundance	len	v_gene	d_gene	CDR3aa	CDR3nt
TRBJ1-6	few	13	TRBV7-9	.	CASSLDSASPLHF	TGTGCCAGCAGCTTAGATTCTGCGTCCCCCCTCCACTTT
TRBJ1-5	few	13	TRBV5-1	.	CASSTDSNQPQHF	TGCGCCAGCAGCACAGATAGCAATCAGCCCCAGCATTTT
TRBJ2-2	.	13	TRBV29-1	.	CSVEPGNTGELFF	TGCAGCGTTGAGCCAGGGAACACCGGGGAGCTGTTTTTT
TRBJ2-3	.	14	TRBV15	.	CASSRGLGADTQYF	TGTGCCTCGTCGAGGGGCCTGGGGGCAGATACGCAGTATTTT
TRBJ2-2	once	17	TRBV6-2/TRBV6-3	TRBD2	CASSDRDYISPTGELFF	TGTGCCAGCAGTGACCGGGACTACATTAGCCCCACCGGGGAGCTGTTTTTT
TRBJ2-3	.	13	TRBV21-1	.	CASTQQGSDTQYF	TGTGCCAGCACCCAACAGGGATCAGATACGCAGTATTTT
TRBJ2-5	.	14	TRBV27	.	CASKGGWAQETQYF	TGTGCCAGCAAAGGAGGTTGGGCCCAAGAGACCCAGTACTTC
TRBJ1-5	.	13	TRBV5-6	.	CASNLRGNQPQHF	TGTGCCAGCAACCTCAGGGGCAATCAGCCCCAGCATTTT
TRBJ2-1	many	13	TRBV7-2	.	CASSSQDRGEQFF	TGTGCCAGCAGCTCCCAGGACCGGGGTGAGCAGTTCTTC
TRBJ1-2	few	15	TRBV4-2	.	CASSPTGGADYGYTF	TGTGCCAGCAGCCCGACGGGGGGCGCTGACTATGGCTACACCTTC